The T cell receptor (beta chain) under discussion was sequenced for a study of OX40 agonist ivuxolimab in advanced cancers. The overall study: Three dose-escalation patients had partial responses: one with hepatocellular carcinoma and two with cutaneous melanoma.

Here immunoSEQ multiplex PCR was the method, and the copy in TCRdb shows in-frame clones only, minus some. The sample lists about 79,000 clones, about 91% occurring once. This receptor was identified in an adult with an advanced solid tumor such as melanoma, head and neck, liver or kidney cancer. Sequenced material: CD4+ or CD8+ T cells sorted from blood, taken in a trial of the OX40 agonist ivuxolimab.

As DNA, the CDR3 is TGTGCCAGCTCACCAATGGGTCCTGGGCCCCAGTACTTC. This codes for CASSPMGPGPQYF. The chain is built from TRBV18 and TRBJ2-5; D is undetermined. The germline gives CDR1 KGHSH, CDR2 LQKENI. Deletions cut 2 bases from V and 9 bases from J, with 13 bases between. This CDR3 is built from 13 residues.